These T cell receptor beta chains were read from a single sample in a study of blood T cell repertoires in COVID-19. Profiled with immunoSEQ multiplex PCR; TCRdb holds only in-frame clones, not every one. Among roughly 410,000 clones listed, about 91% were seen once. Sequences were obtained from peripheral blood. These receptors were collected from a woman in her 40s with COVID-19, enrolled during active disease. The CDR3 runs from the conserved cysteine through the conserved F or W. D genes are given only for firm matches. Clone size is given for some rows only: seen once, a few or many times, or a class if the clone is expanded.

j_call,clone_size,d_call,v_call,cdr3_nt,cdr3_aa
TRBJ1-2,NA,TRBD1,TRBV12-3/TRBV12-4,TGTGCCAGCAGTCCCAGGGGGTATGGCTACACCTTC,CASSPRGYGYTF
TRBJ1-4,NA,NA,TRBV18,TGTGCCAGCTCGCGCACAGGGCTTGGGGAAAAACTGTTTTTT,CASSRTGLGEKLFF
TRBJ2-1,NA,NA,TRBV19,TGTGCCAGTAGTATACGGGAAAACAATGAGCAGTTCTTC,CASSIRENNEQFF
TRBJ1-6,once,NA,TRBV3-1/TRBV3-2,TGTGCCAGCAGCCACCTCACAGGGCCGAGCTCCTATAATTCACCCCTCCACTTT,CASSHLTGPSSYNSPLHF
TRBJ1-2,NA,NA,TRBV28,TGTGCCAGCAGTTTGGGGCAGGGAAACTATGGCTACACCTTC,CASSLGQGNYGYTF
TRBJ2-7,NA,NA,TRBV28,TGTGCCAGCAGTTTAATAGTCGGAGATACCTACGAGCAGTACTTC,CASSLIVGDTYEQYF
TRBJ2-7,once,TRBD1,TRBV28,TGTGCCAGCCTACGACCTCAGGGGGCTCTCTACGAGCAGTACTTC,CASLRPQGALYEQYF
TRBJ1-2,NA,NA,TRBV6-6,TGTGCCAGCAGTTATGGTTTTACGGGAGGCTACACCTTC,CASSYGFTGGYTF
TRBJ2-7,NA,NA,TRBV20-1,TGCAGTGCTAGTAAGGGAAGCGGCGGGGGCGACGAGCAGTACTTC,CSASKGSGGGDEQYF
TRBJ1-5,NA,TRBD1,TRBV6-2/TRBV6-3,TGTGCCAGCAGTACACTGCGACAGGGCCATCAGCCCCAGCATTTT,CASSTLRQGHQPQHF
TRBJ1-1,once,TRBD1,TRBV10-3,TGTGCCATCAGTGATGGGACAGGGAGAACTGAAGCTTTCTTT,CAISDGTGRTEAFF
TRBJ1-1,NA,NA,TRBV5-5,TGTGCCAGCAGCTTGGACAGGGTGGTCACTGAAGCTTTCTTT,CASSLDRVVTEAFF
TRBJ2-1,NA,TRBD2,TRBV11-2,TGTGCCAGCAGCCCGGGACTAGCGGGGATTAATGAGCAGTTCTTC,CASSPGLAGINEQFF
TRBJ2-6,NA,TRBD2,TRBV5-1,TGCGCCAGCAGCGCGGGACTAACTGGGGCCAACGTCCTGACTTTC,CASSAGLTGANVLTF
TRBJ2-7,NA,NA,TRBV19,TGTGCCAGTAGCCGAGGGGGGCAGGGGGTCTACGAGCAGTACTTC,CASSRGGQGVYEQYF
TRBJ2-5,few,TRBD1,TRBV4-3,TGCGCCAGCAGCCAAGGGACAGGGGGGAGAGAGACCCAGTACTTC,CASSQGTGGRETQYF
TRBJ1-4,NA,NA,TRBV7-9,TGTGCCAGCAGCTCCGGCTCCGTCAAAAGGGGGAATGAAAAACTGTTTTTT,CASSSGSVKRGNEKLFF
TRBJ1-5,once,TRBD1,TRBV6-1,TGTGCCAGCAGTGAACGTACAGGGGCCAGCAATCAGCCCCAGCATTTT,CASSERTGASNQPQHF
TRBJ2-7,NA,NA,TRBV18,TGTGCCAGCTCTCTTGGGGACACCTTCTACGAGCAGTACTTC,CASSLGDTFYEQYF
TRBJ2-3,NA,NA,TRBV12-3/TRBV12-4,TGTGCCAGCAGTCGGACTGCGCAGTATTTT,CASSRTAQYF
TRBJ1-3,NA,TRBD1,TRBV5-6,TGTGCCAGCAGCGTCTCCGGGACAGCCTCCTCTGGAAACACCATATATTTT,CASSVSGTASSGNTIYF
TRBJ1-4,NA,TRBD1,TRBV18,TGTGCCAGCTCACCAGCCGGAAAGGGGGCACGTCAAGAAAAACTGTTTTTT,CASSPAGKGARQEKLFF
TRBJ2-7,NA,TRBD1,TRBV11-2,TGTGCCAGCAGCTTATCTTTCGGACAGGTTCACGACGAGCAGTACTTC,CASSLSFGQVHDEQYF
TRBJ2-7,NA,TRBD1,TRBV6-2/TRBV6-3,TGTGCCAGCAGTTTAAAGGGACAGGGCGCCGAGCAGTACTTC,CASSLKGQGAEQYF
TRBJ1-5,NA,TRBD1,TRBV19,TGTGCCAGTAGTATAGAATCGGTTAGACAGGGGCCCCAGCATTTT,CASSIESVRQGPQHF
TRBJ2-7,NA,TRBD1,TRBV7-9,TGTGCCAGCAGGTGGGACAGCTCCTACGAGCAGTACTTC,CASRWDSSYEQYF
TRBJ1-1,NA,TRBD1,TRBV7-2,TGTGCCAGCAGCCCGGGGACAGGGAGGGTTGAAGCTTTCTTT,CASSPGTGRVEAFF
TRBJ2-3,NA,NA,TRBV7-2,TGTGCCAGCAGCTTAGCGGGCAGCGGGCCGGCAGATACGCAGTATTTT,CASSLAGSGPADTQYF
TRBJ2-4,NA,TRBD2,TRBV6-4,TGTGCCAGCAGTCTACTACTAGCGGCTATAGCCAAAAACATTCAGTACTTC,CASSLLLAAIAKNIQYF
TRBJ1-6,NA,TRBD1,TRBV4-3,TGCGCCAGCAGCAAACAGGGGGCGAATTCACCCCTCCACTTT,CASSKQGANSPLHF
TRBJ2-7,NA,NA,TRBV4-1,TGCGCCAGCAGCCAAACTTGGACTACCAGCTACGAGCAGTACTTC,CASSQTWTTSYEQYF
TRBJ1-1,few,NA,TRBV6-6,TGTGCCAGCAGTTACTCGGAGAGTAACACTGAAGCTTTCTTT,CASSYSESNTEAFF
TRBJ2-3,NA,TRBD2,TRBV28,TGTGCCAGCAGTTTATGGGTGCTAGCGGGGGGGCGCGCAGATACGCAGTATTTT,CASSLWVLAGGRADTQYF
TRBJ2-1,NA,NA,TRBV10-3,TGTGCCATCAGGAGGTGGGGGGAGTGGGGAGGTGAGCAGTTCTTC,CAIRRWGEWGGEQFF
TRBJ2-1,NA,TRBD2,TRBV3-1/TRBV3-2,TGTGCCAGCAGCCCGCTCAACCCCGGACTAGCCTACAATGAGCAGTTCTTC,CASSPLNPGLAYNEQFF
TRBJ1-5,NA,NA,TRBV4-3,TGCGCCAGCAGCCAAGATTGGGGCTTCGCCCAGCATTTT,CASSQDWGFAQHF
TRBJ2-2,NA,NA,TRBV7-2,TGTGCCAGCAGCCTTAGCCCCGCGAACACCGGGGAGCTGTTTTTT,CASSLSPANTGELFF
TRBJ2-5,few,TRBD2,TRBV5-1,TGCGCCAGCAGCCCACCGGGACTAGCGGGCCTTTTGGAGACCCAGTACTTC,CASSPPGLAGLLETQYF